What follows are 23 T cell receptor beta chains derived from one specimen sequenced in a study of T cell changes during pregnancy in multiple sclerosis. Assay: immunoSEQ multiplex PCR; the TCRdb copy retains only in-frame clones and omits some. This table holds some 49,000 clones, almost 90% found once. The sample consisted of peripheral blood, taken after pregnancy. Receptors were obtained from a female donor in good health, enrolled as a control in a pregnancy study.

The CDR3 nucleotides are TGTGCCAGCAGTTCAAGGGACTACACGAAGGATGAGCAGTTCTTC. Translation gives CASSSRDYTKDEQFF. The chain couples TRBV28 to TRBJ2-1; 7 nucleotides match TRBD2. Germline trimming cut 4 bases from V and 8 bases from J; bases unmatched to any gene: 11. Germline V gives CDR1 MDHEN, CDR2 SYDVKM. The CDR3 is made up of 15 amino acids.

This chain joins TRBV25-1 and TRBJ2-2, with D maybe TRBD1 (5 bases). V shed 4 bases and J shed 7 bases, with 16 bases lying between them. Germline V gene lookup returns CDR1 MGHDK and CDR2 SYGVNS. The CDR3 runs to 15 residues. The CDR3 loop reads CASSGVGDGIGELFF. The CDR3 DNA reads as TGTGCCAGCAGTGGGGTAGGGGATGGGATCGGGGAGCTGTTTTTT.

This clone has more than one count but fewer than ten. The chain combines TRBV6-5 with TRBJ1-1; 8 nucleotides match TRBD1. Germline V gene data show CDR1 as MNHEY and CDR2 as SVGAGI. CDR3 length: 14 amino acids. V gave up 4 bases and J gave up 1 base; unmatched junction bases: 2. The CDR3 loop is CASSFDRGNTEAFF. In DNA form, the CDR3 reads TGTGCCAGCAGTTTCGACAGGGGGAACACTGAAGCTTTCTTT.

The chain has TRBV30 and TRBJ1-1; 9 bases map to TRBD1. Germline-derived CDR1 and CDR2 are GTSNPN and SVGIG (reference sequence). CDR3 size: 14 residues. J was trimmed by 4 bases and V by 4 bases; bases with no gene match: 7. The CDR3 DNA is TGTGCCTGGAACCGGGACAGGGTGGGCACTGAAGCTTTCTTT. This sequence encodes CAWNRDRVGTEAFF.

The CDR3 region is CASQLWAGGIYEQYF. CDR3 in DNA: TGCGCCAGCCAACTTTGGGCGGGAGGGATCTACGAGCAGTACTTC. The J gene is TRBJ2-7, the V gene TRBV5-1, with 9 positions matching TRBD2. The germline V gene encodes CDR1 SGHRS and CDR2 YFSETQ. J was trimmed by 3 bases and V by 7 bases; bases with no gene match: 11. The CDR3 has 15 residues.

The DNA for the CDR3 is TGTGCCAGCGGTGGAGGACGAAAGCAGTTCTTC. Translated, it gives CASGGGRKQFF. The chain joins TRBV27 to TRBJ2-1, with a possible D match to TRBD2 (5 bases). Germline CDR1 and CDR2: MNHEY and SMNVEV (reference sequence). The germline V and J ends were trimmed by 8 bases and 11 bases, with 13 bases remaining between them. The CDR3 is 11 residues long.

The gene calls are TRBV9 and TRBJ2-3, with 7 bases aligning to TRBD1. The junction had 11 bases not matched to a gene; V was cut back by 4 bases and J by 3 bases. This CDR3 contains 16 residues. Looked up from germline, CDR1 is SGDLS and CDR2 is YYNGEE. For the CDR3, the DNA is TGTGCCAGCAGCCCCCCTTCCGGCAGGGGGACAGATACGCAGTATTTT. This encodes CASSPPSGRGTDTQYF.

This chain connects TRBV15 to TRBJ1-2; tentative D call: TRBD1 (6 bases). Germline CDR1 is LNHNV and CDR2 is YYDKDF (reference sequence). V lost 3 bases, J lost 0 bases, and 11 bases lay in between. The CDR3 is made up of 15 amino acids. The CDR3 DNA reads as TGTGCCACCAGCAGTGGACAGTTAGCTAACTATGGCTACACCTTC. Translating gives CATSSGQLANYGYTF.

CDR3: CATLRAGGSPLHF. The CDR3 bases are TGTGCCACCCTCCGGGCAGGGGGATCACCCCTCCACTTT. This chain connects TRBV6-6 to TRBJ1-6, with 7 bases lining up with TRBD1. The germline gives CDR1 MNHNY, CDR2 SVGAGI (reference sequence). The CDR3 is made up of 13 amino acids. V lost 10 bases to trimming and J lost 10 bases; unmatched junction nucleotides: 10.

The DNA of the CDR3 is TGCAGCGTTGGGGCAGGGGGTATCTCCTACGAGCAGTACTTC. This gives the protein CSVGAGGISYEQYF. V and J are TRBV29-1 and TRBJ2-7, with 7 bases matching TRBD1. The CDR3 is 14 amino acids. Germline assignment: CDR1 SQVTM and CDR2 ANQGSEA. Losses at the gene ends were 4 bases for V and 0 bases for J; bases not matched to a gene: 6.

This chain uses TRBV27 with TRBJ1-5; 8 bases match TRBD1. Germline loops: CDR1 MNHEY, CDR2 SMNVEV (reference sequence). The CDR3 covers 13 residues. V trimming: 4 bases; J trimming: 7 bases; junction bases outside the gene matches: 3. The CDR3 reads CASSSGGGQPQHF. The CDR3 coding sequence is TGTGCCAGCAGTTCAGGGGGCGGCCAGCCCCAGCATTTT.

This chain's CDR3 is CASSQPGTANSGNTIYF. The CDR3 coding sequence is TGCGCCAGCAGCCAGCCCGGGACAGCAAACTCTGGAAACACCATATATTTT. The rearrangement links TRBV4-1 to TRBJ1-3; 7 nucleotides align to TRBD1. The germline V gene has CDR1 MGHRA and CDR2 YSYEKL. This CDR3 spans 17 amino acids. V dropped 3 bases and J dropped 0; count of bases not matched to a gene: 8.

J is TRBJ2-7 and V is TRBV2, with 13 bases matching TRBD2. The V gene end was trimmed by 7 bases and the J gene end by 6 bases; junction bases not matched to a gene: 12. The CDR3 has 16 amino acids. Germline loops: CDR1 SNHLY, CDR2 FYNNEI. CDR3 sequence reads: CASTVPGLAGVGEQYF. For the CDR3, the DNA is TGTGCCAGCACGGTCCCTGGACTAGCGGGAGTGGGCGAGCAGTACTTC.

The CDR3 here is CASSLGVAGGSSYEQYF. CDR3 nucleotides: TGTGCCAGCAGCTTGGGGGTAGCGGGGGGGTCCAGCTACGAGCAGTACTTC. The chain joins TRBV5-4 to TRBJ2-7; TRBD2 aligns across 11 bases. Germline V gene sequence: CDR1 SGHNT, CDR2 YYREEE (reference sequence). The CDR3 contains 17 residues. V was clipped by 0 bases and J by 3 bases; unmatched bases: 8.

V gene TRBV9 combines with J gene TRBJ2-1; TRBD2 aligns across 11 bases. CDR1 SGDLS and CDR2 YYNGEE come from the germline V gene. Unmatched junction bases numbered 5, after V lost 4 bases and J lost 5 bases. This CDR3 region has 15 residues. This CDR3 reads CASSPGTSGDNEQFF. In nucleotides, the CDR3 is TGTGCCAGCAGCCCCGGGACTAGCGGAGACAATGAGCAGTTCTTC.

This clone was observed a few times. The J gene is TRBJ1-6, the V gene TRBV4-2; D is uncertain. Trimming shortened V by 3 bases and J by 9 bases, and 12 bases separated the two germline ends. Per the germline V gene, CDR1 is LGHNA and CDR2 is YNFKEQ. This CDR3 is 14 amino acids long. CDR3 residues: CASSHEVETSPLHF. As DNA, the CDR3 is TGTGCCAGCAGCCATGAGGTTGAAACTTCACCCCTCCACTTT.

This clone appeared a few times. As DNA, the CDR3 is TGCGCCAGCAGCGGAGACGCAAACTCCTACGAGCAGTACTTC. Residues: CASSGDANSYEQYF. The gene calls are TRBV5-1 and TRBJ2-7; D ambiguous. V was pared by 4 bases and J by 0 bases, with 11 bases between. This CDR3 region has 14 residues. Germline V CDR1 and CDR2: SGHRS, YFSETQ.

The CDR3 DNA reads TGTGCCAGCAGCGACCCACTAGCGGGGAGCACAGATACGCAGTATTTT. It specifies CASSDPLAGSTDTQYF. This chain joins TRBV9 and TRBJ2-3; 10 bases are a match to TRBD2. The CDR3 consists of 16 residues. Germline V gene lookup returns CDR1 SGDLS and CDR2 YYNGEE. The V gene end was trimmed by 3 bases and the J gene end by 0 bases; junction bases not matched to a gene: 4.

V and J are TRBV11-2 and TRBJ1-3; D gene ambiguous. Per the germline V gene, CDR1 is SGHAT and CDR2 is FQNNGV. This CDR3 has 14 residues. The V end lost 3 bases, the J end lost 0 bases, and 6 bases lay between the germline ends. The CDR3 loop reads CASSFKSSGNTIYF. The DNA for the CDR3 is TGTGCCAGCAGCTTCAAGAGCTCTGGAAACACCATATATTTT.

V and J are TRBV10-3 and TRBJ1-2, with D possibly matching TRBD1 (5 bases). Germline-derived CDR1 and CDR2 are ENHRY and SYGVKD. With 10 bases removed from V and 2 bases from J, the gap between germline ends came to 17 bases. There are 14 residues in the CDR3. The CDR3 loop is CATNPVGANYGYTF. The CDR3, as DNA: TGTGCCACCAACCCCGTAGGGGCCAACTATGGCTACACCTTC.

The CDR3 region is CASSQDQGSYGYTF. CDR3 DNA: TGTGCCAGCAGCCAAGATCAGGGTAGCTATGGCTACACCTTC. The chain carries TRBV4-2 and TRBJ1-2, with D tentatively TRBD1 (5 bases). V shed 0 bases and J shed 4 bases, with 9 bases lying between them. This CDR3 spans 14 amino acids. CDR1 and CDR2 from the germline V gene are LGHNA and YNFKEQ.

The V gene is TRBV5-6, the J gene TRBJ1-1, with a weak D call TRBD1 (5 bases). The V gene's germline CDR1 is SGHDT and CDR2 YYEEEE. V gave up 0 bases and J gave up 3 bases, with 9 bases separating them. The CDR3 totals 14 residues. The CDR3 here is CASSLGREDTEAFF. CDR3 nucleotide sequence: TGTGCCAGCAGCTTGGGCAGGGAGGACACTGAAGCTTTCTTT.

V usage is TRBV7-8 and J usage is TRBJ2-5, with 9 bases that match TRBD1. V lost 0 bases to trimming and J lost 2 bases; unmatched junction nucleotides: 4. The germline CDR1 and CDR2 sequences are SGHVS and FQNEAQ. The CDR3 has 16 amino acids. The CDR3 loop is CASSLAYGQGQETQYF. CDR3 nucleotide sequence: TGTGCCAGCAGCTTAGCGTACGGACAGGGGCAAGAGACCCAGTACTTC.